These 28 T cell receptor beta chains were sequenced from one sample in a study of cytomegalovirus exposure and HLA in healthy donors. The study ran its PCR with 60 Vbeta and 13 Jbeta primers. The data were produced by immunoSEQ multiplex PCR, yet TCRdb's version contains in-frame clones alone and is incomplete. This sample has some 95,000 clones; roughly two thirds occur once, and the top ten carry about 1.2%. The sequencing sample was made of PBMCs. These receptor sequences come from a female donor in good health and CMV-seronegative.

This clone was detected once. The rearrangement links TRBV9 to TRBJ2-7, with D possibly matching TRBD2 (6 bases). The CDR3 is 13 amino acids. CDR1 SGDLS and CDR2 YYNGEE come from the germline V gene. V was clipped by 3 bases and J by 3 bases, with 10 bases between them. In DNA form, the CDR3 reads TGTGCCAGCAGCGGGGGGGATAGCTACGAGCAGTACTTC. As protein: CASSGGDSYEQYF.

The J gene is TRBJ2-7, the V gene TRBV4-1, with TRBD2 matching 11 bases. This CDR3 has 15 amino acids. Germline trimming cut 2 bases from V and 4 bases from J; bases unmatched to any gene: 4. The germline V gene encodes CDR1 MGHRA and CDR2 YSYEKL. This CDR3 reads CASSQLAGGLYEQYF. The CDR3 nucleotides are TGCGCCAGCAGCCAACTAGCGGGGGGCCTATACGAGCAGTACTTC.

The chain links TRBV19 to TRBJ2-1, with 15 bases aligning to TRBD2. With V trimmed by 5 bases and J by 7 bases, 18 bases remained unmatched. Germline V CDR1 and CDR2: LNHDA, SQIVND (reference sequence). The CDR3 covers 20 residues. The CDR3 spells CASSFGLAGGPRHIANEQFF. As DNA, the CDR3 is TGTGCCAGTAGTTTCGGACTAGCGGGAGGGCCACGGCACATCGCTAATGAGCAGTTCTTC.

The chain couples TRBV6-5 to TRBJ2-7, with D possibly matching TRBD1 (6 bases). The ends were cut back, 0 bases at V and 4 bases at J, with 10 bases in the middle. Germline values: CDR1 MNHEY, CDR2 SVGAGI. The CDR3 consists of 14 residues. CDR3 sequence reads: CASSYSAGVYEQYF. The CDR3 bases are TGTGCCAGCAGTTACTCGGCAGGGGTATACGAGCAGTACTTC.

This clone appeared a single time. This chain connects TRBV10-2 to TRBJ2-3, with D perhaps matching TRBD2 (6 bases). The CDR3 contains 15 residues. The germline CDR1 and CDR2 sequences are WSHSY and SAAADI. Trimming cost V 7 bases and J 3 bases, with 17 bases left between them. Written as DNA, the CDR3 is TGCGCCAGCAACTTGGCGGGACGTAGGACAGATACGCAGTATTTT. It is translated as CASNLAGRRTDTQYF.

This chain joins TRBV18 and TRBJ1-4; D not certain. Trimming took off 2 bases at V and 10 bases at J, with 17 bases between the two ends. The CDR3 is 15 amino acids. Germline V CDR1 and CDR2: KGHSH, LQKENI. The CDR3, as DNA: TGTGCCAGCTCACCATTGGCGTACAAGGAGGGAAAACTGTTTTTT. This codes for CASSPLAYKEGKLFF. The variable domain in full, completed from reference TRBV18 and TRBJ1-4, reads NAGVMQNPRHLVRRRGQEARLRCSPMKGHSHVYWYRQLPEEGLKFMVYLQKENIIDESGMPKERFSAEFPKEGPSILRIQQVVRGDSAAYFCASSPLAYKEGKLFFGSGTQLSVL.

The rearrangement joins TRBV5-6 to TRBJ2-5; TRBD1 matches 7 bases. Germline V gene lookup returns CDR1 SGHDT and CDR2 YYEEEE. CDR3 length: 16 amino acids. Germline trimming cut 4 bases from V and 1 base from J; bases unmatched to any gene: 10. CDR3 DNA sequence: TGTGCCAGCAGCCGCTTGGGGCAGGGGGTCCAAGAGACCCAGTACTTC. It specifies CASSRLGQGVQETQYF.

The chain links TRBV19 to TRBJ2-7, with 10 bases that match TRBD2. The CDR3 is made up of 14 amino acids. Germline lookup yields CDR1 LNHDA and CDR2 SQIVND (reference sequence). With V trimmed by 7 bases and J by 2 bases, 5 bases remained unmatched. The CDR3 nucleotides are TGTGCCAGTAAAAGGACTAGCGGTCCCTACGAGCAGTACTTC. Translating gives CASKRTSGPYEQYF.

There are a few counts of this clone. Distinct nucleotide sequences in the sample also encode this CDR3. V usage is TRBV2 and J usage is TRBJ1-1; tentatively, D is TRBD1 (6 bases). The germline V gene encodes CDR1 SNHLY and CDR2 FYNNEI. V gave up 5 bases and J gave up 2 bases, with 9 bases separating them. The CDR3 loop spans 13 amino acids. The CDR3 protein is CASSSQGNTEAFF. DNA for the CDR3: TGTGCCAGCAGTTCACAGGGAAACACTGAAGCTTTCTTT.

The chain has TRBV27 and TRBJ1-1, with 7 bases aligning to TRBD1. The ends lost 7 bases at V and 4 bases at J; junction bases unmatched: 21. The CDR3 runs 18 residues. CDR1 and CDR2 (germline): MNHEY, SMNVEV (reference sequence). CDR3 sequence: CASKGGLTRGGWGTEAFF. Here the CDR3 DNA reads TGTGCCAGCAAAGGGGGGTTAACGCGAGGGGGCTGGGGCACTGAAGCTTTCTTT.

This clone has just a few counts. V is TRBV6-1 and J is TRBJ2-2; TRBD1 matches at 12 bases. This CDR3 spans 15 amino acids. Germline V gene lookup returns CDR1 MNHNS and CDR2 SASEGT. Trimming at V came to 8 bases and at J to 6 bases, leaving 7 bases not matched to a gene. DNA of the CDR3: TGTGCCAGCGATGCGGGACAGGGGGCATCCGGGGAGCTGTTTTTT. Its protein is CASDAGQGASGELFF.

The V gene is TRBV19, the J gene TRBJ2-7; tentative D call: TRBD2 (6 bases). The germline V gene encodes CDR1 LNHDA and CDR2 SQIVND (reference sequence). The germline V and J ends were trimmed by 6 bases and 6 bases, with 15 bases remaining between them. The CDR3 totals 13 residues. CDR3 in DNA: TGTGCCAGTAGCGGCGGCCAGACTAGCGAGCAGTACTTC. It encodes CASSGGQTSEQYF.

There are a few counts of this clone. CDR3 nucleotide sequence: TGTGCCAGCAGTCGCTACAATGAGCAGTTCTTC. This translates into CASSRYNEQFF. The V and J genes are TRBV27 and TRBJ2-1; D is unclear. V was trimmed by 5 bases and J by 3 bases, leaving 2 bases between them. Germline assignment: CDR1 MNHEY and CDR2 SMNVEV (reference sequence). The CDR3 sequence is 11 residues long.

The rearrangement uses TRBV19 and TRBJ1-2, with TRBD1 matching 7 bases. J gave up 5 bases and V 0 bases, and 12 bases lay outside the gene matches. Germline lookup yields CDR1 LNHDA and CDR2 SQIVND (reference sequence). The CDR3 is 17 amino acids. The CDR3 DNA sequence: TGTGCCAGTAGTATAGATCATGGGACAGCCGCTAGGTATGGCTACACCTTC. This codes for CASSIDHGTAARYGYTF.

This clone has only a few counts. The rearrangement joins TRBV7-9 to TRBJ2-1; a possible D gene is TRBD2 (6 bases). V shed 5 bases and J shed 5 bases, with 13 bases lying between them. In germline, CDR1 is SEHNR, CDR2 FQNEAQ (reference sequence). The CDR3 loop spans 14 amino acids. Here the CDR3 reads CASSPLTSHNEQFF. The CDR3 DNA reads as TGTGCCAGCAGCCCCTTGACTAGTCACAATGAGCAGTTCTTC.

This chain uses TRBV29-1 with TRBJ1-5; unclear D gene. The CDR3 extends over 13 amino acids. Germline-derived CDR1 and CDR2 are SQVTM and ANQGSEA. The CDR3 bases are TGCAACCCCCCGAGGGCAGATCGTCAGCCCCAGCATTTT. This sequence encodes CNPPRADRQPQHF.

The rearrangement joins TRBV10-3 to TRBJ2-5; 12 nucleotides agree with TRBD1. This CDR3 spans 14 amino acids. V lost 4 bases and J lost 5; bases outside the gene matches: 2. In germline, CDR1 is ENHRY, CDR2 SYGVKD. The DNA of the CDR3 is TGTGCCATCAGTGGGGGACAGGGGGCCGAGACCCAGTACTTC. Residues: CAISGGQGAETQYF.

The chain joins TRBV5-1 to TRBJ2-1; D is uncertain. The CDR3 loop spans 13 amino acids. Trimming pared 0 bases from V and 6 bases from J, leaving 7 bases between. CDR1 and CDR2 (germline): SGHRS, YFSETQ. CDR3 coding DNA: TGCGCCAGCAGCTTGGCCTATGGCAATGAGCAGTTCTTC. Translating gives CASSLAYGNEQFF.

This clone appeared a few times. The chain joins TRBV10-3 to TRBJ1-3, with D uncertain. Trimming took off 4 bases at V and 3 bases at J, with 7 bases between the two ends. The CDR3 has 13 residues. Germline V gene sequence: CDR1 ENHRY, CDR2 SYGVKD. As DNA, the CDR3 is TGTGCCATCAGTGCCACTAATGGAAACACCATATATTTT. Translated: CAISATNGNTIYF.

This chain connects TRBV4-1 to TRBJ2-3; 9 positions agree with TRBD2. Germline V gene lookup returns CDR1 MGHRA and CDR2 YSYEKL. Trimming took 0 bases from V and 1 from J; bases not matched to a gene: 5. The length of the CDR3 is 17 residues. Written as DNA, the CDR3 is TGCGCCAGCAGCCAAGATCAGCTAGCGGGACGCACAGATACGCAGTATTTT. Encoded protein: CASSQDQLAGRTDTQYF.

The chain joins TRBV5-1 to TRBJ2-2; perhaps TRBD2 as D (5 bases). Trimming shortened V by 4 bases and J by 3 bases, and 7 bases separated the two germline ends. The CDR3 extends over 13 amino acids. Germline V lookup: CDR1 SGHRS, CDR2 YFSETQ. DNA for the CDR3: TGCGCCAGCAGCCCCGGGGACACCGGGGAGCTGTTTTTT. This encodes CASSPGDTGELFF.

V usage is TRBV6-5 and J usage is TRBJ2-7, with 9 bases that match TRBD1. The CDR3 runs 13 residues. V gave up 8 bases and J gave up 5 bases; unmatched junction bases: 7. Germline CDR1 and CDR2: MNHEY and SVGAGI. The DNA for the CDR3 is TGTGCCAGCGGACGGACAGGGGTGGACGAGCAGTACTTC. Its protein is CASGRTGVDEQYF.

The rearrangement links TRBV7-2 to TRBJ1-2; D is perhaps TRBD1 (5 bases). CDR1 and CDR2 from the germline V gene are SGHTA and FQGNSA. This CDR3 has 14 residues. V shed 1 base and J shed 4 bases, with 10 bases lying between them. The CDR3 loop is CASSLVQGGYGYTF. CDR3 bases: TGTGCCAGCAGCTTAGTCCAGGGCGGCTATGGCTACACCTTC.

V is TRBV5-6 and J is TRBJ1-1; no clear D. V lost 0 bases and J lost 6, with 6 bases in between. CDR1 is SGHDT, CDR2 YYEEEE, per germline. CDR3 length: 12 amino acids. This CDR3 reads CASSLGSSEAFF. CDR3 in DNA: TGTGCCAGCAGCTTGGGCAGTTCTGAAGCTTTCTTT.

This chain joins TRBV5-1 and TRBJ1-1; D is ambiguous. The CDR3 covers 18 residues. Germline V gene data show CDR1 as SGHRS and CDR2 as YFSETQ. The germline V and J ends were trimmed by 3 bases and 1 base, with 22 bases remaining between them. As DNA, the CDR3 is TGCGCCAGCAGCTCGGGCCGCGGGCAAAGAGCACCGAACACTGAAGCTTTCTTT. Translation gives CASSSGRGQRAPNTEAFF.

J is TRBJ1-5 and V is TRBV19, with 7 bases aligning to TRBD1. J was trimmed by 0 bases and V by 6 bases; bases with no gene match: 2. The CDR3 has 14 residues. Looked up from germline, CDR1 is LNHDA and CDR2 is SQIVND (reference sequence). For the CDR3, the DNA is TGTGCCAGTAGCCAGGGGGATAGCAATCAGCCCCAGCATTTT. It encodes CASSQGDSNQPQHF.

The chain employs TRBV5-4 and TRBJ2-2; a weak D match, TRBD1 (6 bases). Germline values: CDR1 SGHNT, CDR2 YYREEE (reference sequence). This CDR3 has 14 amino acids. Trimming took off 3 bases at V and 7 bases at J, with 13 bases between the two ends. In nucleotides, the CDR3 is TGTGCCAGCAGCTCCACAGGGTTGTTCGGGGAGCTGTTTTTT. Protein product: CASSSTGLFGELFF.

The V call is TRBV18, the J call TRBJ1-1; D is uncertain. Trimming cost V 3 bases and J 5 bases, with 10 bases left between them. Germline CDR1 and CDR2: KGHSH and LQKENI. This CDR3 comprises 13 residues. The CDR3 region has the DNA TGTGCCAGCTCACCTACACGGGAGACTGAAGCTTTCTTT. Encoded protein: CASSPTRETEAFF.